The sequence of this T cell receptor beta chain was determined in a study of T cell responses to AZD1222 COVID-19 vaccine. On this clone: Its antigen remains unknown.

V shed 7 bases and J shed 0 bases, with 13 bases lying between them. This CDR3 has 15 amino acids. From germline, CDR1 is SGHTA and CDR2 FQGNSA. Only in-frame clones appear in the TCRdb table, and some are missing; sequencing was by immunoSEQ multiplex PCR. The repertoire holds around 140,000 clones, approximately 90% seen once, with approximately 3.7% in the top ten. Pooled together were second doses at about 4 or about 12 weeks. General study points: Unmutated regions of variants are reportedly targeted by nearly half of spike-specific TCRs. Repertoires were obtained solely post-peak T cell response. White British ancestry dominated among donors, who included more females, and clonal diversity was possibly underestimated.

The rearrangement links TRBV7-2 to TRBJ1-5, with D possibly being TRBD1 (6 bases). This receptor was identified in an adult who received the AZD1222 COVID-19 vaccine. Sequenced here: peripheral blood, sampled 28 days after the second AZD1222 dose. CDR3: CASTPTGLSNQPQHF. The DNA for the CDR3 is TGTGCCAGCACCCCGACAGGACTTAGCAATCAGCCCCAGCATTTT.